This T cell receptor beta chain was sequenced during a study of blood T cell repertoires in COVID-19. Turning to the study itself: There were acute and convalescent COVID-19 samples, and they came from the United States, Italy and Spain. T cells, B-cell-depleted T cells, or PBMCs provided the cDNA or gDNA that served as material.

Per the study methods: Cell counts per sample came from amplifying reference gene primers. Only in-frame clones appear in the TCRdb table, and some are missing; sequencing was by immunoSEQ multiplex PCR. V and J calls and clone size are copied from that table; D and trimming were computed from the DNA. Found here are 90,000 to 130,000 clones, about nine tenths of them singletons; the top ten hold roughly 2.5%. This CDR3 contains 13 residues. CDR1 and CDR2 (germline): LGHDT, YNNKEL (reference sequence). Trimming shortened V by 0 bases and J by 9 bases, and 11 bases separated the two germline ends. This clonotype was sampled from a human donor in a cohort sampled during active COVID-19. This chain joins TRBV3-1 (or the pseudogene TRBV3-2) and TRBJ1-1; TRBD1 might be the D (5 bases). Sequencing input: peripheral blood. The CDR3 DNA reads as TGTGCCAGCAGCCAAGAAGTGACAGTGAAAGCTTTCTTT. As protein: CASSQEVTVKAFF.